This entry lists 23 T cell receptor beta chains sequenced from one sample in a study of OX40 agonist ivuxolimab in advanced cancers. Libraries were prepared by immunoSEQ multiplex PCR; TCRdb keeps only in-frame clonotypes and omits some of them. The data show approximately 12,000 clones, around 70% seen once. The sequencing used CD4+ or CD8+ T cells sorted from blood, collected in a trial of the OX40 agonist ivuxolimab. These receptors were obtained from an adult with an advanced solid tumor such as melanoma, head and neck, liver or kidney cancer.

The rearrangement joins TRBV10-2 to TRBJ1-1; D is perhaps TRBD1 (6 bases). V was clipped by 5 bases and J by 4 bases, with 11 bases between them. Germline V gene sequence: CDR1 WSHSY, CDR2 SAAADI. This CDR3 is 13 amino acids long. The CDR3 here is CASSRTGITEAFF. CDR3 sequence (DNA): TGCGCCAGCAGTCGCACAGGGATCACTGAAGCTTTCTTT.

J is TRBJ2-4 and V is TRBV28; D call uncertain. V gave up 10 bases and J gave up 8 bases, with 15 bases separating them. Germline loops: CDR1 MDHEN, CDR2 SYDVKM. The CDR3 is made up of 12 amino acids. The CDR3 nucleotides are TGTGCCACCCTGGGTATCCGGGACATTCAGTACTTC. Protein sequence: CATLGIRDIQYF. The whole variable domain, remainder taken from reference TRBV28 and TRBJ2-4, is DVKVTQSSRYLVKRTGEKVFLECVQDMDHENMFWYRQDPGLGLRLIYFSYDVKMKEKGDIPEGYSVSREKKERFSLILESASTNQTSMYLCATLGIRDIQYFGAGTRLSVL.

The V and J genes are TRBV6-1 and TRBJ2-7; D ambiguous. The ends were cut back, 1 base at V and 4 bases at J, with 8 bases in the middle. Germline assignment: CDR1 MNHNS and CDR2 SASEGT. The CDR3 runs to 13 residues. The CDR3 spells CASSEVRLYEQYF. The CDR3 DNA is TGTGCCAGCAGTGAAGTGCGGCTATACGAGCAGTACTTC.

This chain connects TRBV9 to TRBJ1-2; TRBD1 is a possible D gene (6 bases). The V gene lost 5 bases and the J gene lost 4 bases, with 12 bases spanning the gap. Germline loops: CDR1 SGDLS, CDR2 YYNGEE. The length of the CDR3 is 13 residues. The CDR3 loop is CASRETGSYGYTF. CDR3 DNA sequence: TGTGCCAGCAGAGAAACAGGGAGCTATGGCTACACCTTC. Filled out from reference TRBV9 and TRBJ1-2, the complete variable domain reads DSGVTQTPKHLITATGQRVTLRCSPRSGDLSVYWYQQSLDQGLQFLIQYYNGEERAKGNILERFSAQQFPDLHSELNLSSLELGDSALYFCASRETGSYGYTFGSGTRLTVV.

This rearrangement joins TRBV6-5 to TRBJ2-1, with 13 nucleotides matching TRBD2. Germline CDR1 MNHEY, CDR2 SVGAGI. This CDR3 is built from 13 residues. The ends lost 4 bases at V and 9 bases at J; junction bases unmatched: 0. DNA of the CDR3: TGTGCCAGCAGTTGGACTAGCGGGGGTGAGCAGTTCTTC. It translates to CASSWTSGGEQFF.

This chain uses TRBV29-1 with TRBJ1-2; no clear D gene. V was shortened by 3 bases and J by 2 bases, with 16 bases between the two germline ends. The CDR3 is made up of 15 amino acids. In germline, CDR1 is SQVTM, CDR2 ANQGSEA. CDR3 bases: TGCAGCGTTGATTTGGAAGTTTCGGGGAACTATGGCTACACCTTC. Its protein product is CSVDLEVSGNYGYTF.

The chain joins TRBV7-3 to TRBJ1-5; D unresolved. Germline CDR1 SGHTA, CDR2 FQGTGA. V was pared by 2 bases and J by 2 bases, with 16 bases between. The CDR3 runs to 17 residues. The CDR3 sequence: CASSLSLRRACNQPQHF. CDR3 nucleotide sequence: TGTGCCAGCAGCTTATCCCTTAGAAGGGCTTGCAATCAGCCCCAGCATTTT.

J is TRBJ1-2 and V is TRBV7-6; D gene ambiguous. With 8 bases removed from V and 4 bases from J, the gap between germline ends came to 5 bases. CDR1 and CDR2 from the germline V gene are SGHVS and FNYEAQ. The CDR3 is made up of 10 amino acids. The CDR3 loop reads CASPSYGYTF. The CDR3 nucleotides are TGTGCCAGCCCCTCCTATGGCTACACCTTC. Drawing the rest from reference TRBV7-6 and TRBJ1-2, the complete variable domain is GAGVSQSPRYKVTKRGQDVALRCDPISGHVSLYWYRQALGQGPEFLTYFNYEAQQDKSGLPNDRFSAERPEGSISTLTIQRTEQRDSAMYRCASPSYGYTFGSGTRLTVV.

The chain has TRBV4-2 and TRBJ2-7; D might be TRBD2 (6 bases). Trimming took 6 bases from V and 1 from J, leaving 19 bases between them. The CDR3 is 16 residues long. CDR1 and CDR2 (germline): LGHNA, YNFKEQ. CDR3 bases: TGTGCCAGCAGTTACCCGCGGGGCTGTACATCCTACGAGCAGTACTTC. As protein: CASSYPRGCTSYEQYF.

CDR3 coding DNA: TGCGCCAGCAGCCAAGATGGTGGGGTTGGGGAGCAGTACTTC. This encodes CASSQDGGVGEQYF. The chain employs TRBV4-1 and TRBJ2-7, with no clear D. The CDR3 consists of 14 residues. The germline gives CDR1 MGHRA, CDR2 YSYEKL. V was clipped by 0 bases and J by 7 bases, with 13 bases between them.

CDR3 loop: CASSPGYTEAFF. In DNA, the CDR3 is TGTGCCAGCAGTCCGGGATACACTGAAGCTTTCTTT. This chain joins TRBV6-6 and TRBJ1-1; the D is unclear. The germline V gene encodes CDR1 MNHNY and CDR2 SVGAGI (reference sequence). Trimming stripped 5 bases from V and 3 bases from J, with 7 bases between. The CDR3 runs to 12 residues.

The V call is TRBV4-1, the J call TRBJ2-1; TRBD2 is a possible D gene (6 bases). Deletions cut 2 bases from V and 0 bases from J, with 14 bases between. CDR1 is MGHRA and CDR2 is YSYEKL in the germline V gene. The CDR3 contains 17 residues. The DNA of the CDR3 is TGCGCCAGCAGCCAAAAGGAGGGGACTTACTCCTACAATGAGCAGTTCTTC. Translation: CASSQKEGTYSYNEQFF.

This clone was detected only a few times. The chain couples TRBV7-8 to TRBJ2-7; TRBD1 matches 7 bases. Germline V gene lookup returns CDR1 SGHVS and CDR2 FQNEAQ. After removal of 4 bases from V and 3 bases from J, the junction contained 9 bases not matched to a gene. The CDR3 is 15 residues long. In DNA, the CDR3 is TGTGCCAGCAGCTACCAACAGGGGCCCAGCTACGAGCAGTACTTC. Its translation: CASSYQQGPSYEQYF.

This clone was recorded once. The chain carries TRBV10-3 and TRBJ2-3; D may correspond to TRBD1 or TRBD2 (6 bases each). V gave up 0 bases and J gave up 6 bases, with 16 bases separating them. The CDR3 runs 16 residues. The germline CDR1 and CDR2 sequences are ENHRY and SYGVKD. CDR3 residues: CAISESSSRRGDTQYF. DNA of the CDR3: TGTGCCATCAGTGAGTCGAGTAGCCGGAGGGGGGATACGCAGTATTTT.

The rearrangement joins TRBV9 to TRBJ2-3; 8 bases fit TRBD2. Germline lookup yields CDR1 SGDLS and CDR2 YYNGEE. Trimming at V came to 3 bases and at J to 4 bases, leaving 4 bases not matched to a gene. The CDR3 is 14 amino acids. The DNA for the CDR3 is TGTGCCAGCAGCGCCGGGGGGGGACCAGATACGCAGTATTTT. It specifies CASSAGGGPDTQYF.

The V gene is TRBV27, the J gene TRBJ2-7; D is ambiguous. CDR3 length: 12 residues. V was trimmed by 3 bases and J by 4 bases, leaving 7 bases between them. In germline, CDR1 is MNHEY, CDR2 SMNVEV (reference sequence). In DNA form, the CDR3 reads TGTGCCAGCAGTTTCGAGGTATACGAGCAGTACTTC. This translates into CASSFEVYEQYF.

This chain joins TRBV4-2 and TRBJ1-2; maybe TRBD1 (5 bases). V shed 6 bases and J shed 8 bases, with 13 bases lying between them. This CDR3 spans 12 amino acids. The germline V gene has CDR1 LGHNA and CDR2 YNFKEQ. CDR3 DNA: TGTGCCAGCAGTTACGGGGGGGAAGGCTACACCTTC. Protein sequence: CASSYGGEGYTF.

This clone showed up just once. The rearrangement uses TRBV7-9 and TRBJ2-7, with 8 bases matching TRBD2. The CDR3 spans 15 residues. J gave up 4 bases and V 5 bases, and 10 bases lay outside the gene matches. The germline V gene encodes CDR1 SEHNR and CDR2 FQNEAQ (reference sequence). In DNA form, the CDR3 reads TGTGCCAGCAGCCCGCCCGGGACTAGAGGTTACGAGCAGTACTTC. Its protein is CASSPPGTRGYEQYF. Looking up the rest from reference TRBV7-9 and TRBJ2-7 gives the full variable domain: DTGVSQNPRHKITKRGQNVTFRCDPISEHNRLYWYRQTLGQGPEFLTYFQNEAQLEKSRLLSDRFSAERPKGSFSTLEIQRTEQGDSAMYLCASSPPGTRGYEQYFGPGTRLTVT.

V gene TRBV23-1 combines with J gene TRBJ2-7; weak D call: TRBD1 (6 bases). TRBV23-1 is reported as an ORF; its role is uncertain. The CDR3 runs to 13 residues. Trimming removed 9 bases from V and 3 bases from J, with 15 bases in between. CDR3 amino acids: CASSTGRVYEQYF. In nucleotides, the CDR3 is TGCGCCAGTTCTACAGGGAGAGTCTACGAGCAGTACTTC.

About this clone itself: The junction departs from germline at one end; a sequencing error may be responsible. The rearrangement links TRBV18 to TRBJ1-4; TRBD1 matches 8 bases. The CDR3 length is 17 residues. CDR1 is KGHSH and CDR2 is LQKENI in the germline V gene. In DNA, the CDR3 is TGTGCCAGCTCACCTTACCGGGACAGGAGACAAAAAGGAAAAACTGTTTTT. Its translation: CASSPYRDRRQKGKTVF.

J is TRBJ1-1 and V is TRBV13, with 7 bases lining up with TRBD1. V shed 4 bases and J 0 bases; nucleotides not matched to a gene: 5. Germline-derived CDR1 and CDR2 are PRHDT and FYEKMQ (reference sequence). The CDR3 length is 15 residues. The DNA of the CDR3 is TGTGCCAGCAGCTCTATCGACAGGGTGAACACTGAAGCTTTCTTT. Its translation: CASSSIDRVNTEAFF.

This chain links TRBV28 with TRBJ2-5, with TRBD2 identical over 11 bases. The CDR3 contains 17 residues. Germline CDR1 is MDHEN and CDR2 is SYDVKM. With 0 bases clipped from V and 5 bases from J, the junction kept 8 bases outside the gene matches. CDR3 nucleotide sequence: TGTGCCAGCAGTTTATGGACTAGCGGGGTTAATACGGAGACCCAGTACTTC. Translating it yields CASSLWTSGVNTETQYF.

In nucleotides, the CDR3 is TGTGCCAGCAGCCAAGAGTCTGAAAACCAAGAGACCCAGTACTTC. This sequence encodes CASSQESENQETQYF. V is TRBV4-2 and J is TRBJ2-5; D remains ambiguous. This CDR3 contains 15 residues. Trimming removed 0 bases from V and 0 bases from J, with 8 bases in between. Looked up from germline, CDR1 is LGHNA and CDR2 is YNFKEQ.